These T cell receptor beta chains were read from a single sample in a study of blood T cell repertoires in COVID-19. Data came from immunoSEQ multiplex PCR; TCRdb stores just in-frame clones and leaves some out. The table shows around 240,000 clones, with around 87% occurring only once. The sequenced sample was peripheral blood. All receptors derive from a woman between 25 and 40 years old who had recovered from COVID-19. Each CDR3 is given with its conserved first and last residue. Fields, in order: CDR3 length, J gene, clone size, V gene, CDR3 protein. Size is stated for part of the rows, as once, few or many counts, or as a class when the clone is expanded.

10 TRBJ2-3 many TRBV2 CASEADTQYF
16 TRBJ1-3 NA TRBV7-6 CASSFLRGMSGNTIYF
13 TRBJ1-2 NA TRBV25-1 CASTTGTGYGYTF
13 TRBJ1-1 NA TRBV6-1 CASSETVNTEAFF
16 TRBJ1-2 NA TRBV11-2 CASSLDQAPGAYGYTF
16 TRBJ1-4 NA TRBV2 CASSESVGGINEKLFF
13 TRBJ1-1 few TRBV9 CASSAGQGTEAFF
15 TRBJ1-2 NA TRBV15 CATSVSPTDNYGYTF
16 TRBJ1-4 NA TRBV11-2 CASSFDWQGTNEKLFF
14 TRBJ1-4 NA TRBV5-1 CASSLSQGEEKLFF
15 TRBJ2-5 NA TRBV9 CASDRAGGPAETQYF
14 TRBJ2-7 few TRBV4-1 CASSLRTGRYEQYF
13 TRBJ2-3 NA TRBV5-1 CASSLEITDTQYF
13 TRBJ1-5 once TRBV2 CASRESGNQPQHF
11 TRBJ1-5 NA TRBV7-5 CVRSLLQPQHF
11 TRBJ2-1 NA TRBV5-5 CASSLVSEQFF
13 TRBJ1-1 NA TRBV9 CASSVDFNTEAFF
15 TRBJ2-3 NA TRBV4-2 CASSQDWRGPDTQYF
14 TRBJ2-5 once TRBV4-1 CASSHGGGIETQYF
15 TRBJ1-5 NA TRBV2 CASGGGFGSNQPQHF
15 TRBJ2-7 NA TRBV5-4 CASSATQGLINEQYF
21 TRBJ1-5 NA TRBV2 CASSGSPGWVPTPDSNQPQHF
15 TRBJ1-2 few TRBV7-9 CASSSDRGGIYGYTF
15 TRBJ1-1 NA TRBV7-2 CASSFVNRGPPEAFF
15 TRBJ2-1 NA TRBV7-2 CASSLVRGGYNEQFF
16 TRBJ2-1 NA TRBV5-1 CASSLRSRKGYNEQFF